Presented here are 23 T cell receptor beta chains from one specimen sequenced in a study of Ad26.COV2.S vaccination and SARS-CoV-2 variants. Sequencing was performed with immunoSEQ multiplex PCR; in TCRdb, only in-frame clones are kept and a portion is missing. The table lists roughly 300,000 clones, about nine tenths of them singletons. Treatment specified: some 20 received Ad26.COV2.S at low or high dose, single or two shots; roughly five received placebo; per-sample allocation not given. Each sample was drawn 63 days after the first injection (of vaccine or placebo). This sample comprised peripheral blood, obtained in a trial of Ad26.COV2.S vaccine versus placebo. The receptors were sampled from a person aged 18-65 years who received the Ad26.COV2.S COVID-19 vaccine or a placebo.

The J gene is TRBJ1-6, the V gene TRBV15; no clear D gene. The germline V and J ends were trimmed by 0 bases and 8 bases, with 11 bases remaining between them. Looked up from germline, CDR1 is LNHNV and CDR2 is YYDKDF (reference sequence). The CDR3 is made up of 15 amino acids. The CDR3 loop reads CATSRDTILDSPLHF. The CDR3 DNA reads as TGTGCCACCAGCAGAGATACGATTTTGGATTCACCCCTCCACTTT.

The rearrangement uses TRBV15 and TRBJ2-2, with 9 positions matching TRBD1. J gave up 3 bases and V 4 bases, and 3 bases lay outside the gene matches. CDR1 and CDR2 (germline): LNHNV, YYDKDF (reference sequence). This CDR3 contains 15 residues. DNA for the CDR3: TGTGCCACCAGCACCCGGGACAGGGACACCGGGGAGCTGTTTTTT. Amino acid sequence: CATSTRDRDTGELFF.

CDR3 nucleotide sequence: TGTGCCAGCAGTGAAAGGGGAAATCAGCCCCAGCATTTT. Translated: CASSERGNQPQHF. This chain uses TRBV6-4 with TRBJ1-5; TRBD1 might be the D (5 bases). Trimming shortened V by 3 bases and J by 4 bases, and 7 bases separated the two germline ends. Germline V lookup: CDR1 MRHNA, CDR2 SNTAGT. This CDR3 has 13 amino acids.

This rearrangement joins TRBV4-2 to TRBJ2-3; 13 nucleotides line up with TRBD2. The CDR3 is 19 residues long. In germline, CDR1 is LGHNA, CDR2 YNFKEQ. The V and J ends lost 3 bases and 3 bases, in that order; junction bases with no gene match: 12. The CDR3 DNA sequence: TGTGCCAGCAGCCATGGAACTAGCGGGGGGGCCTGGGAAACAGATACGCAGTATTTT. As protein: CASSHGTSGGAWETDTQYF.

The J gene is TRBJ2-3, the V gene TRBV5-1, with TRBD2 matching 9 bases. The V gene's germline CDR1 is SGHRS and CDR2 YFSETQ. The V segment lost 0 bases and the J segment 6 bases; nucleotides outside the gene matches: 11. CDR3 length equals 17 residues. The CDR3 loop is CASSLVLRGGPSDTQYF. The CDR3 DNA reads TGCGCCAGCAGCTTGGTATTGCGGGGGGGCCCGTCCGATACGCAGTATTTT.

The rearrangement uses TRBV6-4 and TRBJ2-6, with a weak D call TRBD1 (5 bases). Deletions cut 0 bases from V and 1 base from J, with 7 bases between. Germline V CDR1 and CDR2: MRHNA, SNTAGT. CDR3 length: 16 amino acids. The CDR3, as DNA: TGTGCCAGCAGTGACTCGAAGGGGTCTGGGGCCAACGTCCTGACTTTC. The encoded protein is CASSDSKGSGANVLTF.

The gene calls are TRBV7-8 and TRBJ2-7, with a weak D call TRBD2 (7 bases). V was cut by 2 bases and J by 5 bases, with 13 bases left in between. The CDR3 is 14 residues long. Germline-derived CDR1 and CDR2 are SGHVS and FQNEAQ. The CDR3 loop reads CASSLYGGRNEQYF. The CDR3 coding sequence is TGTGCCAGCAGCTTATACGGGGGGCGAAACGAGCAGTACTTC.

This clone was recorded only once. The gene calls are TRBV7-2 and TRBJ2-7, with 10 bases that match TRBD1. Germline V gene lookup returns CDR1 SGHTA and CDR2 FQGNSA. V was clipped by 5 bases and J by 0 bases; unmatched bases: 1. This CDR3 is 14 amino acids long. The CDR3 DNA reads TGTGCCAGCAGCAGACAGGGGGCCTCCTACGAGCAGTACTTC. It yields the protein CASSRQGASYEQYF.

A single count supports this clone. The J gene is TRBJ1-6, the V gene TRBV9, with D uncertain. Trimming removed 0 bases at V and 8 bases at J, with 9 bases between. This CDR3 comprises 14 residues. Germline V gene lookup returns CDR1 SGDLS and CDR2 YYNGEE. The CDR3 loop is CASSVAGGYSPLHF. The CDR3 region has the DNA TGTGCCAGCAGCGTAGCTGGAGGCTATTCACCCCTCCACTTT.

The chain recombines TRBV28 with TRBJ1-3; D is unclear. The CDR3 length is 15 residues. The V gene lost 4 bases and the J gene lost 4 bases, with 14 bases spanning the gap. Germline CDR1 and CDR2: MDHEN and SYDVKM. The CDR3, as DNA: TGTGCCAGCAGTTCCCCCCGGAATGCAGGAAACACCATATATTTT. It codes for CASSSPRNAGNTIYF.

This clone was found once. This chain links TRBV11-2 with TRBJ2-2; the D call may be TRBD1 or TRBD2 (5 bases each). The CDR3 is 16 residues long. V lost 5 bases and J 7 bases, leaving 20 bases between the germline ends. The germline V gene has CDR1 SGHAT and CDR2 FQNNGV. CDR3 nucleotide sequence: TGTGCCAGCAGCCATATTGCAGGGCGGGTTAGCGGGGAGCTGTTTTTT. Translating it yields CASSHIAGRVSGELFF.

This chain connects TRBV6-2 or TRBV6-3 to TRBJ1-2; tentative D call: TRBD1 (6 bases). There are 12 residues in the CDR3. Germline CDR1 reads MNHEY; CDR2 reads SVGEGT. Trimming stripped 4 bases from V and 8 bases from J, with 11 bases between. The CDR3 sequence: CASSFDRHGYTF. The DNA of the CDR3 is TGTGCCAGCAGTTTTGACAGGCACGGCTACACCTTC.

The table lists this clone with a few counts. The gene calls are TRBV5-1 and TRBJ2-7, with D tentatively TRBD1 (6 bases). The germline V gene encodes CDR1 SGHRS and CDR2 YFSETQ. The CDR3 sequence is 15 residues long. V gave up 5 bases and J gave up 6 bases, with 21 bases separating them. In nucleotides, the CDR3 is TGCGCCAGCAGTACAGGGAGTATGGGCCAGGGCGAGCAGTACTTC. Translated, it gives CASSTGSMGQGEQYF. Variable domain in full (rest from reference TRBV5-1 and TRBJ2-7): KAGVTQTPRYLIKTRGQQVTLSCSPISGHRSVSWYQQTPGQGLQFLFEYFSETQRNKGNFPGRFSGRQFSNSRSEMNVSTLELGDSALYLCASSTGSMGQGEQYFGPGTRLTVT.

V usage is TRBV28 and J usage is TRBJ2-1, with 7 bases lining up with TRBD2. CDR3 length equals 15 residues. V was clipped by 6 bases and J by 8 bases; unmatched bases: 13. CDR1 is MDHEN, CDR2 SYDVKM, per germline. CDR3 bases: TGTGCCAGCAGCCAACCTAGCGGAGAATACGATGAGCAGTTCTTC. Its protein product is CASSQPSGEYDEQFF.

The CDR3: CASRPYILTDTQYF. The CDR3 DNA sequence: TGTGCCAGCCGCCCTTATATCTTGACGGATACGCAGTATTTT. This chain uses TRBV27 with TRBJ2-3; D is uncertain. Trimming left V 8 bases short and J 6 bases short, with 18 bases between. Germline lookup yields CDR1 MNHEY and CDR2 SMNVEV (reference sequence). The CDR3 consists of 14 residues.

This chain links TRBV27 with TRBJ2-2; TRBD1 agrees at 7 bases. From germline, CDR1 is MNHEY and CDR2 SMNVEV (reference sequence). This CDR3 contains 15 residues. The V gene end was trimmed by 3 bases and the J gene end by 4 bases; junction bases not matched to a gene: 5. This chain's CDR3 is CASSLQQGVTGELFF. CDR3 coding DNA: TGTGCCAGCAGTTTGCAGCAGGGGGTCACCGGGGAGCTGTTTTTT.

Regarding this clone: The identical CDR3 is also encoded by other nucleotide sequences in the sample. The chain recombines TRBV5-1 with TRBJ1-3; D not resolved. Trimming cost V 3 bases and J 0 bases, with 7 bases left between them. The V gene's germline CDR1 is SGHRS and CDR2 YFSETQ. This CDR3 contains 14 residues. The CDR3 protein is CASSSGSSGNTIYF. The CDR3 bases are TGCGCCAGCAGCTCCGGGAGCTCTGGAAACACCATATATTTT. Complete variable domain (other parts from reference TRBV5-1 and TRBJ1-3): KAGVTQTPRYLIKTRGQQVTLSCSPISGHRSVSWYQQTPGQGLQFLFEYFSETQRNKGNFPGRFSGRQFSNSRSEMNVSTLELGDSALYLCASSSGSSGNTIYFGEGSWLTVV.

This sequence joins TRBV4-3 and TRBJ1-5; D is undetermined. The CDR3 loop spans 14 amino acids. V dropped 2 bases and J dropped 6 bases, with 11 bases sitting between them. CDR1 and CDR2 from the germline V gene are LGHNA and YSLEER. The CDR3 DNA is TGCGCCAGCAGCCAAATAGTATCCGGTCAGCCCCAGCATTTT. It encodes CASSQIVSGQPQHF.

The count of this clone is one. This chain connects TRBV7-3 to TRBJ2-1; tentatively, D is TRBD1 (6 bases). CDR1 is SGHTA and CDR2 is FQGTGA in the germline V gene. V gave up 10 bases and J gave up 5 bases, with 12 bases separating them. The CDR3 spans 12 residues. Here the CDR3 DNA reads TGTGCCACAGAGGACAGTAACAATGAGCAGTTCTTC. It is translated as CATEDSNNEQFF.

This clone was counted only a few times. This chain links TRBV2 with TRBJ1-6; maybe TRBD1 (5 bases). The CDR3 is 15 residues long. V was pared by 6 bases and J by 0 bases, with 9 bases between. Germline V gene lookup returns CDR1 SNHLY and CDR2 FYNNEI. The CDR3 DNA follows: TGTGCCAGCAGATACAGGAGCTCCTATAATTCACCCCTCCACTTT. It specifies CASRYRSSYNSPLHF.

This chain connects TRBV6-5 to TRBJ1-1; TRBD1 is a possible D gene (5 bases). CDR1 and CDR2 (germline): MNHEY, SVGAGI. The length of the CDR3 is 13 residues. The V end lost 8 bases, the J end lost 5 bases, and 15 bases lay between the germline ends. CDR3 sequence reads: CASCRQTETEAFF. CDR3 bases: TGTGCCAGCTGTCGACAGACAGAAACTGAAGCTTTCTTT.

The rearrangement uses TRBV6-5 and TRBJ2-1, with TRBD2 matching 10 bases. The length of the CDR3 is 14 residues. The germline gives CDR1 MNHEY, CDR2 SVGAGI. After removal of 6 bases from V and 8 bases from J, the junction contained 7 bases not matched to a gene. DNA of the CDR3: TGTGCCAGCAGGGGGGGGACTAGCGTCGATGAGCAGTTCTTC. Protein product: CASRGGTSVDEQFF.

The V and J genes are TRBV4-2 and TRBJ1-6; TRBD1 might be the D (5 bases). CDR3 length equals 16 residues. The germline V and J ends were trimmed by 4 bases and 7 bases, with 17 bases remaining between them. CDR1 and CDR2 (germline): LGHNA, YNFKEQ. The CDR3 loop reads CASSRGGAAENSPLHF. In nucleotides, the CDR3 is TGTGCCAGCAGCCGAGGAGGGGCAGCCGAGAATTCACCCCTCCACTTT.